Listed below are T cell receptor beta chains from one sample, sequenced in a study of cytomegalovirus exposure and HLA in healthy donors. Profiled with immunoSEQ multiplex PCR; TCRdb holds only in-frame clones, not every one. This table has 150,000 to 250,000 clones, approximately 78% appearing once. Material for sequencing was PBMCs. Receptor source: a woman aged 50 to 65 in good health and CMV-seropositive. CDR3s leave out the opening cysteine and the closing phenylalanine or tryptophan.

12	TRBV6-5	TRBJ1-1	ASKAVEKGARAF
13	TRBV5-1	TRBJ2-7	ASSLGIQNNYEQY
15	TRBV5-1	TRBJ2-2	ASSHPGLAENTGELF
13	TRBV9	TRBJ2-5	ASSGSARGGETQY
16	TRBV28	TRBJ2-5	ASSPHVGRTGGRETQY
14	TRBV18	TRBJ2-7	ASSPGLAGVSYEQY
12	TRBV2	TRBJ2-7	ASSRTRDNGEQY
12	TRBV29-1	TRBJ2-3	SVDSGDGTDTQY
14	TRBV11-2	TRBJ2-1	ASSYTSGRSYNEQF
13	TRBV12-5	TRBJ2-3	ASGLDRGLTDTQY
12	TRBV18	TRBJ2-7	ASSLTGTPPEQY
13	TRBV5-6	TRBJ2-5	ASSWGGQYQETQY
14	TRBV19	TRBJ2-1	ASSINYRDSHNEQF
12	TRBV10-1	TRBJ2-4	ASSETSGSPSLY
13	TRBV15	TRBJ2-5	ATSRGGLAGETQY
12	TRBV5-1	TRBJ2-3	ASSPGGRQDTQY
13	TRBV30	TRBJ1-6	AWSPRDRENSPLH
12	TRBV7-9	TRBJ2-5	ASSLAGGQETQY